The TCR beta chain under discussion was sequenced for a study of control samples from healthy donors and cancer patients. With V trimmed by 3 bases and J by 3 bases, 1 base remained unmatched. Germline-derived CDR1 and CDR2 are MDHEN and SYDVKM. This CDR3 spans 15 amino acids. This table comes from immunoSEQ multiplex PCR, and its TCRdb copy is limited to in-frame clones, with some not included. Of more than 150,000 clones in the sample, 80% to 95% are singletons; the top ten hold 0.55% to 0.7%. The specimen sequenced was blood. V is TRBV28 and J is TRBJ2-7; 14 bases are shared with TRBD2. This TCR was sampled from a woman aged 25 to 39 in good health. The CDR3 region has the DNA TGTGCCAGCAGTTTCGGACTAGCGGGGGGCTACGAGCAGTACTTC. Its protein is CASSFGLAGGYEQYF.